The 3 T cell receptor beta chains in this list originate from one sample, sequenced in a study of blood T cell repertoires in COVID-19 (dated by TCRdb to about 2020). Library preparation employed the immunoSEQ multiplex PCR assay. TCRdb carries this immuneACCESS record with in-frame sequences only. Its versions omit some clonotypes, under half of them owing to an unresolved V gene in the studies checked, with the rest unexplained. The sample table lists more than 300,000 clones, approximately 87% of them with a count of one. About 10% of the sample is in the top ten clones. Material: peripheral blood. The source of these receptors is a woman under 40 with COVID-19, enrolled during active disease.

This clone came up once. The chain employs TRBV18 and TRBJ1-1; 8 positions match TRBD1. This CDR3 region has 16 residues. Trimming at V came to 3 bases and at J to 0 bases, leaving 6 bases not matched to a gene. In germline, CDR1 is KGHSH, CDR2 LQKENI. Here the CDR3 reads CASSPSTGALNTEAFF. CDR3 nucleotides: TGTGCCAGCTCACCGTCGACAGGGGCCTTGAACACTGAAGCTTTCTTT. Filled out from reference TRBV18 and TRBJ1-1, the complete variable domain reads NAGVMQNPRHLVRRRGQEARLRCSPMKGHSHVYWYRQLPEEGLKFMVYLQKENIIDESGMPKERFSAEFPKEGPSILRIQQVVRGDSAAYFCASSPSTGALNTEAFFGQGTRLTVV.

This sequence joins TRBV5-1 and TRBJ1-2, with 8 positions matching TRBD1. V lost 4 bases and J lost 4; bases outside the gene matches: 3. Germline V gives CDR1 SGHRS, CDR2 YFSETQ. The CDR3 contains 13 residues. CDR3 in amino acids: CASSPDRGYGYTF. In nucleotides, the CDR3 is TGCGCCAGCAGCCCCGACAGGGGCTATGGCTACACCTTC.

This clone has just one count. An end of the junction differs from the germline gene, which may be a read error. This rearrangement joins TRBV5-1 to TRBJ2-7; 7 nucleotides match TRBD1. Germline loops: CDR1 SGHRS, CDR2 YFSETQ. The CDR3 covers 11 residues. DNA for the CDR3: TGCGCCAGCAGCTTGGAGGGGGCTTGGAACTTC. Amino acids: CASSLEGAWNF.